This T cell receptor beta chain was sequenced for a study of blood T cell repertoires in COVID-19. Study-level background: The study drew acute and convalescent COVID-19 samples from the United States, Italy and Spain. The analysed material was cDNA or gDNA that came from T cells, B-cell-depleted T cells, or PBMCs.

Study processing details: How many nucleated cells were present was estimated from reference gene primer amplification. Here immunoSEQ multiplex PCR was the method, and the copy in TCRdb shows in-frame clones only, minus some. From that table come the V and J calls and clone size; the DNA was used to work out D and trimming. The table records 150,000 to 200,000 clones, roughly four fifths of them present only once. This CDR3 region has 15 residues. J gave up 4 bases and V 3 bases, and 8 bases lay outside the gene matches. Germline V CDR1 and CDR2: SGHVS, FNYEAQ. The sequence derives from a woman aged 25 to 39 with acute or convalescent COVID-19. The sample consisted of peripheral blood. The J gene is TRBJ2-5, the V gene TRBV7-6, with 7 bases that match TRBD2. Here the CDR3 reads CASSFQAGFGETQYF. As DNA, the CDR3 is TGTGCCAGCAGCTTTCAAGCGGGATTTGGAGAGACCCAGTACTTC. The full variable domain, completed using reference TRBV7-6 and TRBJ2-5, is GAGVSQSPRYKVTKRGQDVALRCDPISGHVSLYWYRQALGQGPEFLTYFNYEAQQDKSGLPNDRFSAERPEGSISTLTIQRTEQRDSAMYRCASSFQAGFGETQYFGPGTRLLVL.